The 25 T cell receptor beta chains in this list originate from one sample, sequenced in a study of cytomegalovirus exposure and HLA in healthy donors. Produced via immunoSEQ multiplex PCR; TCRdb's table is partial and in-frame only. The sample yields 350,000 or so clones, 70% to 90% seen once. Sequencing input: PBMCs. These receptor sequences come from a young woman in good health and CMV-seronegative.

This sequence joins TRBV5-1 and TRBJ2-1; 7 bases are shared with TRBD2. Germline V gene lookup returns CDR1 SGHRS and CDR2 YFSETQ. After removal of 5 bases from V and 0 bases from J, the junction contained 2 bases not matched to a gene. CDR3 size: 14 residues. CDR3 sequence reads: CASSRGSSYNEQFF. DNA for the CDR3: TGCGCCAGCAGTCGCGGGAGCTCCTACAATGAGCAGTTCTTC.

The V gene is TRBV18, the J gene TRBJ2-3, with TRBD1 identical over 10 bases. The junction had 9 bases not matched to a gene; V was cut back by 5 bases and J by 4 bases. CDR1 and CDR2 from the germline V gene are KGHSH and LQKENI. The CDR3 consists of 16 residues. CDR3 amino acids: CASSAEDRGGADTQYF. The DNA of the CDR3 is TGTGCCAGCTCAGCCGAGGACAGGGGGGGCGCAGATACGCAGTATTTT.

V gene TRBV10-1 combines with J gene TRBJ2-2; 7 nucleotides align to TRBD1. CDR1 is WNHNN, CDR2 SYGVQD, per germline (reference sequence). Unmatched junction bases numbered 2, after V lost 4 bases and J lost 6 bases. This CDR3 has 13 residues. The DNA for the CDR3 is TGCGCCAGCAGTGCGAGGGGGCCCGGGGAGCTGTTTTTT. Its protein is CASSARGPGELFF.

The chain links TRBV6-5 to TRBJ1-2, with D possibly TRBD1 on 6 matching bases. The CDR3 is made up of 14 amino acids. Trimming pared 2 bases from V and 4 bases from J, leaving 11 bases between. Germline V gene lookup returns CDR1 MNHEY and CDR2 SVGAGI. The DNA for the CDR3 is TGTGCCAGCAGTTACCGAGGGGGGGGCTATGGCTACACCTTC. This codes for CASSYRGGGYGYTF.

The chain carries TRBV6-5 and TRBJ1-1, with D possibly being TRBD1 (6 bases). The CDR3 runs 14 residues. V was shortened by 6 bases and J by 1 base, with 12 bases between the two germline ends. Germline values: CDR1 MNHEY, CDR2 SVGAGI. The CDR3 is CASRPSQGNTEAFF. Here the CDR3 DNA reads TGTGCCAGCAGACCTTCACAGGGGAACACTGAAGCTTTCTTT.

The chain uses TRBV7-3 and TRBJ1-1, with 9 bases fitting TRBD1. This CDR3 has 18 amino acids. CDR1 and CDR2 from the germline V gene are SGHTA and FQGTGA. J was trimmed by 0 bases and V by 0 bases; bases with no gene match: 8. This CDR3 reads CASSLTPGQGGVNTEAFF. In nucleotides, the CDR3 is TGTGCCAGCAGCTTAACCCCGGGACAGGGTGGCGTGAACACTGAAGCTTTCTTT.

The rearrangement links TRBV27 to TRBJ2-2; D is perhaps TRBD2 (6 bases). This CDR3 is 16 amino acids long. Germline V gene data show CDR1 as MNHEY and CDR2 as SMNVEV (reference sequence). V lost 3 bases, J lost 2 bases, and 13 bases lay in between. DNA for the CDR3: TGTGCCAGCAGTTTGAGGAGGGTGGGAAACACCGGGGAGCTGTTTTTT. This translates into CASSLRRVGNTGELFF.

This clone appeared a single time. The chain recombines TRBV27 with TRBJ1-2; D possibly corresponds to TRBD1 (6 bases). In germline, CDR1 is MNHEY, CDR2 SMNVEV (reference sequence). The CDR3 contains 15 residues. Trimming cost V 5 bases and J 0 bases, with 13 bases left between them. Here the CDR3 DNA reads TGTGCCAGCAGTCCCCCCGAGGGGGCTAACTATGGCTACACCTTC. Translated: CASSPPEGANYGYTF.

The chain is built from TRBV4-3 and TRBJ2-2; 10 positions agree with TRBD2. CDR3 length: 16 residues. The J segment lost 3 bases and the V segment lost 4 bases, leaving 5 bases of the junction unmatched. Germline V gene data show CDR1 as LGHNA and CDR2 as YSLEER. The CDR3 DNA sequence: TGCGCCAGCAGCCGCGACGGGACTAGCGACACCGGGGAGCTGTTTTTT. This codes for CASSRDGTSDTGELFF.

The chain joins TRBV28 to TRBJ1-1, with a weak D call TRBD1 (6 bases). Germline V gene data show CDR1 as MDHEN and CDR2 as SYDVKM. The CDR3 consists of 17 residues. The V end lost 1 base, the J end lost 5 bases, and 20 bases lay between the germline ends. For the CDR3, the DNA is TGTGCCAGCAGTTTATATTGGGTAGGGGGTCTCGGGACTGAAGCTTTCTTT. It encodes CASSLYWVGGLGTEAFF.

V and J are TRBV5-6 and TRBJ2-1, with TRBD2 as a possible D gene (5 bases). CDR1 is SGHDT, CDR2 YYEEEE, per germline. V was pared by 0 bases and J by 9 bases, with 7 bases between. The CDR3 totals 12 residues. This CDR3 is CASSLGESEQFF. The CDR3 bases are TGTGCCAGCAGCTTGGGGGAGAGTGAGCAGTTCTTC.

V is TRBV29-1 and J is TRBJ2-1; 8 nucleotides agree with TRBD2. Germline CDR1 SQVTM, CDR2 ANQGSEA. J was trimmed by 5 bases and V by 2 bases; bases with no gene match: 11. This CDR3 has 16 residues. The CDR3 sequence is CSVEILGAGVNNEQFF. CDR3 DNA: TGCAGCGTTGAAATTCTTGGAGCGGGAGTCAACAATGAGCAGTTCTTC.

The V gene is TRBV5-8, the J gene TRBJ1-5; 8 bases line up with TRBD1. Unmatched junction bases numbered 14, after V lost 0 bases and J lost 0 bases. Germline V gene lookup returns CDR1 SGHTS and CDR2 YDEGEE. The CDR3 extends over 20 amino acids. CDR3 in amino acids: CASSLGLVATGEISNQPQHF. For the CDR3, the DNA is TGTGCCAGCAGCTTGGGGTTGGTTGCGACAGGGGAGATTAGCAATCAGCCCCAGCATTTT.

The chain joins TRBV28 to TRBJ2-2; the D is unclear. The CDR3 totals 15 residues. Looked up from germline, CDR1 is MDHEN and CDR2 is SYDVKM. The V gene lost 2 bases and the J gene lost 4 bases, with 11 bases spanning the gap. CDR3: CASSLRLEITGELFF. CDR3 coding DNA: TGTGCCAGCAGTTTACGGCTGGAGATCACCGGGGAGCTGTTTTTT.

The CDR3 nucleotides are TGTGCCAGCAGCTTAACCGGGACAGGGATGGGTTGGTATGGCTACACCTTC. Its protein is CASSLTGTGMGWYGYTF. V and J are TRBV7-8 and TRBJ1-2, with 9 bases lining up with TRBD1. The CDR3 totals 17 residues. Germline CDR1 and CDR2: SGHVS and FQNEAQ. V shed 2 bases and J 5 bases; nucleotides not matched to a gene: 12.

The chain employs TRBV6-5 and TRBJ1-5; no reliable D call. V was trimmed by 3 bases and J by 0 bases, leaving 3 bases between them. CDR1 and CDR2 (germline): MNHEY, SVGAGI. The CDR3 is 13 amino acids. The CDR3 nucleotides read TGTGCCAGCAGTTATCATAGCAATCAGCCCCAGCATTTT. Translation: CASSYHSNQPQHF.

The rearrangement joins TRBV19 to TRBJ2-6; 8 positions agree with TRBD1. The V gene's germline CDR1 is LNHDA and CDR2 SQIVND (reference sequence). The CDR3 contains 18 residues. The ends lost 5 bases at V and 0 bases at J; junction bases unmatched: 9. CDR3 loop: CASSGRTGFSSGANVLTF. Here the CDR3 DNA reads TGTGCCAGTAGTGGACGGACAGGGTTTAGCTCTGGGGCCAACGTCCTGACTTTC.

The J gene is TRBJ1-5, the V gene TRBV10-1; no reliable D call. Germline CDR1 and CDR2: WNHNN and SYGVQD (reference sequence). V lost 1 base, J lost 9 bases, and 4 bases lay in between. CDR3 length: 11 residues. For the CDR3, the DNA is TGCGCCAGCAGTGAGTTGAGGCCCCAGCATTTT. Its translation: CASSELRPQHF.

This clone appeared once. The J gene is TRBJ1-5, the V gene TRBV19; D is unresolved. The CDR3 totals 15 residues. Trimming pared 8 bases from V and 0 bases from J, leaving 14 bases between. From germline, CDR1 is LNHDA and CDR2 SQIVND (reference sequence). CDR3 DNA sequence: TGTGCCAGTGAGCCAATATCGAATAGCAATCAGCCCCAGCATTTT. It encodes CASEPISNSNQPQHF.

The chain is built from TRBV10-3 and TRBJ2-2, with D possibly being TRBD1 (6 bases). Germline CDR1 ENHRY, CDR2 SYGVKD. V dropped 7 bases and J dropped 6 bases, with 15 bases sitting between them. The CDR3 runs to 14 residues. This chain's CDR3 is CAITGAGQPGELFF. CDR3 bases: TGTGCCATCACCGGGGCTGGACAGCCCGGGGAGCTGTTTTTT.

This chain connects TRBV7-3 to TRBJ2-7, with TRBD1 matching over 9 bases. Germline V gene sequence: CDR1 SGHTA, CDR2 FQGTGA. V was clipped by 6 bases and J by 3 bases; unmatched bases: 6. The CDR3 extends over 14 amino acids. The DNA for the CDR3 is TGTGCCAGCAGGGCGCCGGGACAGGGCTACGAGCAGTACTTC. Its protein product is CASRAPGQGYEQYF.

The table lists this clone with a count of one. This sequence joins TRBV5-1 and TRBJ2-7, with TRBD1 matching over 10 bases. The CDR3 covers 17 residues. Germline assignment: CDR1 SGHRS and CDR2 YFSETQ. V was pared by 0 bases and J by 2 bases, with 8 bases of the junction left unmatched. This CDR3 is CASSLAPGTGATYEQYF. CDR3 bases: TGCGCCAGCAGCTTGGCCCCCGGGACAGGGGCGACCTACGAGCAGTACTTC.

V gene TRBV20-1 combines with J gene TRBJ2-1, with no clear D. The germline V gene has CDR1 DFQATT and CDR2 SNEGSKA (reference sequence). The CDR3 is 10 amino acids. V gave up 7 bases and J gave up 10 bases, with 11 bases separating them. The CDR3 region has the DNA TGCAGTGTCCCATCATTGGAGCAGTTCTTC. Its translation is CSVPSLEQFF.

The V call is TRBV4-1, the J call TRBJ2-1; 12 positions agree with TRBD1. J lost 10 bases, V lost 1 base, and 8 bases had no gene match. Germline CDR1 reads MGHRA; CDR2 reads YSYEKL. CDR3 length: 16 residues. This chain's CDR3 is CASSQGPGQGAREQFF. The DNA for the CDR3 is TGCGCCAGCAGCCAAGGGCCGGGACAGGGGGCTAGGGAGCAGTTCTTC.

The V and J genes are TRBV5-1 and TRBJ2-3, with 9 bases fitting TRBD2. The CDR3 runs to 14 residues. V lost 5 bases, J lost 2 bases, and 3 bases stayed unmatched. The germline CDR1 and CDR2 sequences are SGHRS and YFSETQ. The CDR3 sequence is CASRAGGTTDTQYF. The DNA for the CDR3 is TGCGCCAGCAGGGCGGGAGGGACCACAGATACGCAGTATTTT.